What follows describes a single TCR beta chain. Its specific antigen is unknown. Base qualities are not provided; no much larger clone lies one nucleotide away. CDR3 length: 16 amino acids, cysteine to phenylalanine. Solely the CDR3 DNA is kept, with 48 bases framed from the first base. Trimming removed 5 bases from V and 8 bases from J; the gene matches leave 12 bases unexplained. CDR1 SEHNR and CDR2 FQNEAQ are derived from the germline V gene (reference sequence). Sample time point, as interpreted from the label and publication: about 28 days (+/-7) after the second vaccine dose. What this sample's treatment or condition label stands for: meningococcal conjugate vaccine given as trial control. Vaccinee samples came from UK trials COV001 and COV002, including a single-blind randomized controlled phase 2/3 trial of AZD1222 (ChAdOx1 nCoV-19) in healthy adults. Trial participant PBMC samples were collected at day 0 and day 28 after the second dose for TCRbeta chain sequencing.

The entry originates in a study of T cell responses to AZD1222 COVID-19 vaccine (dated by TCRdb to the early 2020s). About the study as a whole: TCR sequencing was performed for 233 trial participants, of whom 200 to 220 were given two doses of AZD1222 and some 26 were given two doses of MenACWY control vaccine. Enrollment into the trials was organized by age into subgroups of 18-55, 56-69 and 70-plus years, and those subgroups contained roughly 140, 27 and 60 TCR-sequenced participants, respectively. General conclusions and limits of the study: Spike-specific TCR breadth and depth rose significantly after two AZD1222 doses compared with day 0 and with MenACWY recipients. CD4 TCRs associated with the vaccine covered the entire spike protein, and the dominant responses were in regions 160-218 and 743-854. Most participants were white British and females outnumbered males, and the authors suggested that clonal diversity may have been underestimated. Because no samples from the day 14 peak response were available, repertoires could be characterized only after the peak T cell response. Only five to seven AZD1222 recipients were SARS-CoV-2 seropositive at baseline, limiting conclusions about previously exposed vaccinees. The 56-69-year group was small, and its depth increase did not reach significance, likely because of low power. Reportedly, close to half of the unique spike-specific TCRs recognized epitopes lying outside the regions that are mutated in the B.1.351 and B.1.1.7 variants.

The CDR3 regions of human TCRbeta chains were subjected to immunosequencing. For the original study's pipeline: Repertoire TCRs were matched against a reference library of SARS-CoV-2-specific TCRs generated with the MIRA antigen-specificity platform. Breadth was defined as the fraction of unique TCRs that were SARS-CoV-2-associated, and depth was defined as the fraction of total T cells that were SARS-CoV-2-associated. Each spike-specific TCR was assigned to its reactive spike region and to a CD4 or CD8 class using the MIRA data. Log10-transformed breadth and depth values were compared by one-way ANOVA with Sidak's multiple comparisons tests. TCRdb retrieved this table from immuneACCESS and kept in-frame rearrangements only. Not all clones are present; in checked studies, unresolved V genes account for under half, and no reason is known for the remainder. From that table come the V and J calls and clone size; the DNA was used to work out D and trimming. This sample is represented by fewer than 75,000 clones; over 80% of them were singletons. The ten largest clones take up less than 7% of the sample.

The origin of this receptor is an adult who received the MenACWY meningococcal vaccine as a control. This specimen was peripheral blood, taken 28 days after the second dose of the MenACWY control vaccine. The rearranged segments are TRBV7-9 and TRBJ2-3; TRBD2 aligns with 11 central bases. Here is the DNA: TGTGCCAGCAGCCCAGGGACTAGCGGAGCGCAGGGTACGCAGTATTTT. This translates into CASSPGTSGAQGTQYF. The entire variable domain, with the stretches around the CDR3 drawn from the reference TRBV7-9 and TRBJ2-3 proteins, is DTGVSQNPRHKITKRGQNVTFRCDPISEHNRLYWYRQTLGQGPEFLTYFQNEAQLEKSRLLSDRFSAERPKGSFSTLEIQRTEQGDSAMYLCASSPGTSGAQGTQYFGPGTRLTVL.